The 22 T cell receptor beta chains below all came from one sample that was sequenced in a study of T cell clonotyping in hematopoietic cell transplantation. The method was immunoSEQ multiplex PCR; TCRdb's version includes in-frame clones alone and lacks a portion of them. This sample has more than 3,500 clones; approximately 70% occur once, and the top ten carry about 8.9%. The sample was PBMCs, taken 100 days after allogeneic stem cell transplant. These receptor sequences come from a male patient aged 55-69 years who had an allogeneic stem cell transplant, so the T cells may come from the graft donor. Some clones in this sample may be carry-over from other donors' samples.

V and J are TRBV20-1 and TRBJ2-5, with D possibly TRBD1 on 5 matching bases. The V gene's germline CDR1 is DFQATT and CDR2 SNEGSKA (reference sequence). This CDR3 contains 11 residues. V was clipped by 5 bases and J by 7 bases, with 11 bases between them. The CDR3 loop reads CSARLQGTQYF. The CDR3 DNA sequence: TGCAGTGCTCGACTCCAGGGGACCCAGTACTTC.

The chain joins TRBV10-1 to TRBJ2-5; D is unclear. Trimming cost V 5 bases and J 5 bases, with 12 bases left between them. CDR3 length: 13 amino acids. CDR1 and CDR2 from the germline V gene are WNHNN and SYGVQD (reference sequence). In DNA form, the CDR3 reads TGCGCCAGCAGTAAGGACCAGGTTGAGACCCAGTACTTC. Protein sequence: CASSKDQVETQYF.

This sequence joins TRBV19 and TRBJ2-2; perhaps TRBD1 as D (5 bases). The germline gives CDR1 LNHDA, CDR2 SQIVND (reference sequence). The CDR3 loop spans 14 amino acids. V lost 9 bases and J lost 4, with 15 bases in between. CDR3 protein: CASQRTMVTGELFF. Written as DNA, the CDR3 is TGTGCCAGCCAACGGACAATGGTCACCGGGGAGCTGTTTTTT.

The rearrangement joins TRBV4-3 to TRBJ1-5, with 7 bases fitting TRBD1. Germline CDR1 and CDR2: LGHNA and YSLEER. The CDR3 length is 14 residues. The V gene end was trimmed by 4 bases and the J gene end by 3 bases; junction bases not matched to a gene: 3. CDR3 nucleotides: TGCGCCAGCAGCCCGGGACAGTACAATCAGCCCCAGCATTTT. Its translation is CASSPGQYNQPQHF.

V usage is TRBV9 and J usage is TRBJ1-4; 9 bases fit TRBD1. The junction had 6 bases not matched to a gene; V was cut back by 4 bases and J by 8 bases. This CDR3 comprises 14 residues. Germline CDR1 and CDR2: SGDLS and YYNGEE. In nucleotides, the CDR3 is TGTGCCAGCAGCCCCCGGACAGGGGAGGAAAAACTGTTTTTT. Translation: CASSPRTGEEKLFF.

The chain joins TRBV4-2 to TRBJ1-2, with D uncertain. CDR3 length: 14 amino acids. Trimming took off 0 bases at V and 5 bases at J, with 10 bases between the two ends. Germline V gene lookup returns CDR1 LGHNA and CDR2 YNFKEQ. CDR3 amino acids: CASSQEQGRYGYTF. The CDR3, as DNA: TGTGCCAGCAGCCAAGAGCAAGGAAGATATGGCTACACCTTC.

The V and J genes are TRBV5-1 and TRBJ2-2, with 7 bases identical to TRBD2. CDR1 and CDR2 from the germline V gene are SGHRS and YFSETQ. The CDR3 runs 16 residues. V gave up 0 bases and J gave up 1 base; unmatched junction bases: 3. The CDR3 nucleotides are TGCGCCAGCAGCTTGGGCCCTAGCGGGAACACCGGGGAGCTGTTTTTT. Its protein product is CASSLGPSGNTGELFF.

The chain uses TRBV6-1 and TRBJ2-3; D is unresolved. From germline, CDR1 is MNHNS and CDR2 SASEGT. Trimming shortened V by 0 bases and J by 6 bases, and 10 bases separated the two germline ends. The CDR3 has 14 residues. This CDR3 reads CASSEALGLDTQYF. CDR3 sequence (DNA): TGTGCCAGCAGTGAAGCGCTTGGTCTGGATACGCAGTATTTT.

This clone was detected once. The chain combines TRBV4-1 with TRBJ2-7; D gene uncertain. The CDR3 consists of 15 residues. The germline V and J ends were trimmed by 3 bases and 2 bases, with 14 bases remaining between them. Germline assignment: CDR1 MGHRA and CDR2 YSYEKL. The CDR3 DNA is TGCGCCAGCAGCCATCCGATGAGTGGAACCTACGAGCAGTACTTC. Protein: CASSHPMSGTYEQYF.

The rearrangement joins TRBV2 to TRBJ2-7; D perhaps matches TRBD1 (5 bases). Trimming pared 9 bases from V and 1 base from J, leaving 16 bases between. Per the germline V gene, CDR1 is SNHLY and CDR2 is FYNNEI. The CDR3 is 14 amino acids. The CDR3 DNA reads TGTGCCAGTAGACATGGGGCCACGTCCTACGAGCAGTACTTC. Amino acids: CASRHGATSYEQYF.

This chain links TRBV7-3 with TRBJ1-1; D remains ambiguous. The CDR3 loop spans 14 amino acids. Looked up from germline, CDR1 is SGHTA and CDR2 is FQGTGA. Trimming stripped 4 bases from V and 5 bases from J, with 14 bases between. The chain's CDR3 is CASSSSGSKTEAFF. The CDR3 region has the DNA TGTGCCAGCAGCTCATCCGGGAGCAAGACTGAAGCTTTCTTT.

The chain is built from TRBV11-2 and TRBJ2-1, with TRBD2 matching over 11 bases. CDR3 length: 16 residues. V lost 4 bases and J lost 3; bases outside the gene matches: 5. The V gene's germline CDR1 is SGHAT and CDR2 FQNNGV. This chain's CDR3 is CASSSLTSGNYNEQFF. CDR3 nucleotide sequence: TGTGCCAGCAGCTCGCTGACTAGCGGGAACTACAATGAGCAGTTCTTC.

CDR3 region: CSVAGRLQRGAYEQYF. CDR3 DNA: TGCAGCGTTGCGGGACGGTTACAGCGGGGGGCCTACGAGCAGTACTTC. The chain uses TRBV29-1 and TRBJ2-7, with TRBD2 matching 9 bases. Germline V CDR1 and CDR2: SQVTM, ANQGSEA. There are 16 residues in the CDR3. The junction had 12 bases not matched to a gene; V was cut back by 4 bases and J by 2 bases.

The V gene is TRBV4-1, the J gene TRBJ2-7; 9 bases align to TRBD1. The germline CDR1 and CDR2 sequences are MGHRA and YSYEKL. There are 15 residues in the CDR3. Trimming removed 0 bases from V and 3 bases from J; junction bases left unmatched: 3. The CDR3 region is CASSQDLGQGYEQYF. The CDR3 DNA is TGCGCCAGCAGCCAAGATTTGGGACAGGGCTACGAGCAGTACTTC.

This clone has only one observation. V is TRBV19 and J is TRBJ1-4, with D possibly matching TRBD1 (6 bases). V was pared by 5 bases and J by 6 bases, with 13 bases between. CDR3 length equals 14 residues. Germline V gives CDR1 LNHDA, CDR2 SQIVND (reference sequence). As DNA, the CDR3 is TGTGCCAGTAGTCCAGGGGCAGGGGATGAAAAACTGTTTTTT. This sequence encodes CASSPGAGDEKLFF.

The genes are TRBV25-1 and TRBJ1-4; 7 positions agree with TRBD1. Germline V CDR1 and CDR2: MGHDK, SYGVNS. The CDR3 contains 14 residues. With V trimmed by 4 bases and J by 7 bases, 6 bases remained unmatched. CDR3 sequence: CASSADRAGEKLFF. The CDR3 DNA reads as TGTGCCAGCAGTGCCGACAGGGCAGGTGAAAAACTGTTTTTT.

This clone was recorded a few times. The CDR3 DNA sequence: TGTGCCAGCAGCCTCACACCGCACGAGGGCTACACCTTC. Its translation is CASSLTPHEGYTF. The chain uses TRBV7-9 and TRBJ1-2, with D unresolved. The V gene lost 5 bases and the J gene lost 8 bases, with 15 bases spanning the gap. Germline loops: CDR1 SEHNR, CDR2 FQNEAQ (reference sequence). This CDR3 comprises 13 residues.

This clone was seen more than once but under ten times. This specimen includes other DNA sequences encoding the same CDR3. The V and J genes are TRBV25-1 and TRBJ2-5; perhaps D is TRBD1 or TRBD2 (5 bases each). V lost 2 bases and J lost 0, with 7 bases in between. This CDR3 has 14 residues. CDR1 is MGHDK, CDR2 SYGVNS, per germline. CDR3: CASSERGHQETQYF. In nucleotides, the CDR3 is TGTGCCAGCAGTGAAAGGGGACACCAAGAGACCCAGTACTTC.

The rearrangement links TRBV6-5 to TRBJ2-7, with D possibly being TRBD1 or TRBD2 (7 bases each). The CDR3 is 14 residues long. V dropped 5 bases and J dropped 4 bases, with 15 bases sitting between them. Germline CDR1 reads MNHEY; CDR2 reads SVGAGI. CDR3 region: CASSRTGAGYEQYF. CDR3 in DNA: TGTGCCAGCAGTCGGACAGGAGCGGGGTACGAGCAGTACTTC.

The table lists this clone with a few counts. The chain couples TRBV30 to TRBJ1-5; TRBD1 matches 8 bases. The J segment lost 3 bases and the V segment lost 0 bases, leaving 10 bases of the junction unmatched. This CDR3 has 17 amino acids. Per germline, CDR1 GTSNPN and CDR2 SVGIG (reference sequence). The CDR3 protein is CAWSVQQGVSANQPQHF. The CDR3 nucleotides read TGTGCCTGGAGTGTTCAACAGGGGGTCTCGGCCAATCAGCCCCAGCATTTT.

The chain is built from TRBV27 and TRBJ2-7; TRBD2 is a possible D gene (5 bases). From germline, CDR1 is MNHEY and CDR2 SMNVEV (reference sequence). The CDR3 runs to 14 residues. V lost 6 bases, J lost 3 bases, and 15 bases lay in between. The CDR3 region has the DNA TGTGCCAGCAGAGACGGAGGCGGTAACTACGAGCAGTACTTC. Its translation is CASRDGGGNYEQYF.

The rearrangement joins TRBV4-3 to TRBJ2-7, with D uncertain. The CDR3 length is 15 residues. V was pared by 4 bases and J by 2 bases, with 15 bases between. Germline V gene data show CDR1 as LGHNA and CDR2 as YSLEER. The CDR3: CASSPEWAPTYEQYF. CDR3 sequence (DNA): TGCGCCAGCAGCCCGGAGTGGGCGCCTACCTACGAGCAGTACTTC.